The next 14 T cell receptor beta chains were all read from a single sample in a study of ipilimumab plus nivolumab after autologous stem cell transplantation. Using immunoSEQ multiplex PCR, the repertoire was profiled, and TCRdb retains in-frame clones only, with some absent. The table has around 17,000 clones, 71% seen once. The source material was PBMCs, sampled in a trial of ipilimumab plus nivolumab as post-transplant consolidation. The receptors originated from a male donor with diffuse large B-cell lymphoma.

The chain employs TRBV13 and TRBJ2-1, with 9 bases aligning to TRBD1. Trimming cost V 5 bases and J 5 bases; bases outside gene matches: 10. This CDR3 contains 16 residues. Germline V gene lookup returns CDR1 PRHDT and CDR2 FYEKMQ (reference sequence). The CDR3, as DNA: TGTGCCAGCAGCATCTCGGGACAGGGTAGCGACAATGAGCAGTTCTTC. This sequence encodes CASSISGQGSDNEQFF.

In this sample, this clone turned up once. The chain has TRBV29-1 and TRBJ1-2; 8 bases fit TRBD1. CDR1 is SQVTM and CDR2 is ANQGSEA in the germline V gene. The CDR3 length is 12 residues. The trim removed 5 bases at V and 7 bases at J, leaving 6 bases unmatched. CDR3 residues: CSVTDRGSGYTF. DNA of the CDR3: TGCAGCGTTACCGACAGGGGCTCTGGCTACACCTTC.

The rearrangement uses TRBV18 and TRBJ1-2; maybe TRBD1 (6 bases). The CDR3 is made up of 14 amino acids. From germline, CDR1 is KGHSH and CDR2 LQKENI. Trimming removed 3 bases from V and 2 bases from J, with 10 bases in between. CDR3 nucleotide sequence: TGTGCCAGCTCACCCACAGGGATCAACTATGGCTACACCTTC. Protein: CASSPTGINYGYTF.

The V and J genes are TRBV2 and TRBJ2-7; the D gene is possibly TRBD2 (5 bases). Looked up from germline, CDR1 is SNHLY and CDR2 is FYNNEI. Trimming pared 2 bases from V and 3 bases from J, leaving 14 bases between. CDR3 length: 15 amino acids. The CDR3 reads CASSEKRVWGYEQYF. For the CDR3, the DNA is TGTGCCAGCAGTGAAAAGAGGGTCTGGGGCTACGAGCAGTACTTC. Complete variable domain (other parts from reference TRBV2 and TRBJ2-7): EPEVTQTPSHQVTQMGQEVILRCVPISNHLYFYWYRQILGQKVEFLVSFYNNEISEKSEIFDDQFSVERPDGSNFTLKIRSTKLEDSAMYFCASSEKRVWGYEQYFGPGTRLTVT.

The V gene is TRBV30, the J gene TRBJ2-5, with 7 bases that match TRBD2. The CDR3 spans 14 residues. Trimming at V came to 0 bases and at J to 11 bases, leaving 12 bases not matched to a gene. The V gene's germline CDR1 is GTSNPN and CDR2 SVGIG (reference sequence). CDR3 nucleotides: TGTGCCTGGAGTGTACTGAGCGGGATTGGGGAGCAGTACTTC. This gives the protein CAWSVLSGIGEQYF.

The chain joins TRBV7-6 to TRBJ2-3; TRBD2 aligns across 8 bases. The ends lost 3 bases at V and 2 bases at J; junction bases unmatched: 4. Germline CDR1 and CDR2: SGHVS and FNYEAQ. The CDR3 is 15 residues long. The CDR3 loop is CASSFSGAVTDTQYF. CDR3 nucleotides: TGTGCCAGCAGCTTTAGCGGGGCTGTCACAGATACGCAGTATTTT.

The V and J genes are TRBV7-9 and TRBJ2-1; D is ambiguous. Germline CDR1 and CDR2: SEHNR and FQNEAQ (reference sequence). The CDR3 spans 13 residues. The V end was cut by 5 bases, the J end by 8 bases, with 13 bases between. The CDR3 reads CASSRSRSDEQFF. The CDR3 DNA follows: TGTGCCAGCAGCCGTAGTAGATCCGATGAGCAGTTCTTC.

The chain employs TRBV6-1 and TRBJ1-4; weak D call: TRBD1 (6 bases). V lost 6 bases, J lost 2 bases, and 13 bases lay in between. Per the germline V gene, CDR1 is MNHNS and CDR2 is SASEGT. The CDR3 is 15 residues long. The CDR3 loop reads CASSEGGVTNEKLFF. CDR3 in DNA: TGTGCCAGCAGCGAGGGGGGGGTTACTAATGAAAAACTGTTTTTT.

This clone was found once. The chain is built from TRBV5-1 and TRBJ2-7, with TRBD1 identical over 8 bases. CDR1 and CDR2 from the germline V gene are SGHRS and YFSETQ. J was trimmed by 0 bases and V by 1 base; bases with no gene match: 6. The length of the CDR3 is 16 residues. As DNA, the CDR3 is TGCGCCAGCAGCTTGTTAAACAGGGGGGCCTCCTACGAGCAGTACTTC. This encodes CASSLLNRGASYEQYF.

By share, this clone counts as medium-sized (0.01 to 0.1%). J is TRBJ2-3 and V is TRBV30; D unclear. V was pared by 5 bases and J by 2 bases, with 14 bases between. Per the germline V gene, CDR1 is GTSNPN and CDR2 is SVGIG (reference sequence). The CDR3 runs 14 residues. DNA of the CDR3: TGTGCCTGGCAACAACTACAGTCCACAGATACGCAGTATTTT. It encodes CAWQQLQSTDTQYF.

This rearrangement joins TRBV5-4 to TRBJ2-3, with 9 nucleotides matching TRBD2. The CDR3 loop spans 14 amino acids. Germline CDR1 is SGHNT and CDR2 is YYREEE (reference sequence). V lost 4 bases and J lost 5; bases outside the gene matches: 5. CDR3 sequence (DNA): TGTGCCAGCAGCCGCGGGGGGGCCCTAGATACGCAGTATTTT. Encoded protein: CASSRGGALDTQYF.

The chain recombines TRBV2 with TRBJ1-4; maybe TRBD1 (5 bases). The V and J ends lost 7 bases and 0 bases respectively, with 9 bases between them. Germline values: CDR1 SNHLY, CDR2 FYNNEI. There are 14 residues in the CDR3. In nucleotides, the CDR3 is TGTGCCAGCAAAAGGGGTCCAACTAATGAAAAACTGTTTTTT. This gives the protein CASKRGPTNEKLFF.

The chain carries TRBV11-1 and TRBJ1-1; D not resolved. V was cut by 3 bases and J by 8 bases, with 13 bases left in between. Germline V lookup: CDR1 SGHAT, CDR2 FQDESV (reference sequence). The CDR3 consists of 13 residues. CDR3 amino acids: CASSLGPGGEAFF. For the CDR3, the DNA is TGTGCCAGCAGCTTGGGTCCCGGAGGGGAAGCTTTCTTT.

The rearrangement joins TRBV7-2 to TRBJ2-2; tentatively, D is TRBD2 (7 bases). Trimming stripped 5 bases from V and 7 bases from J, with 20 bases between. The CDR3 loop spans 16 amino acids. Germline CDR1 SGHTA, CDR2 FQGNSA. As DNA, the CDR3 is TGTGCCAGCAGCCCCCATCGAGGGGGGGCCGGCGGGGAGCTGTTTTTT. This gives the protein CASSPHRGGAGGELFF. Combining the CDR3 with reference TRBV7-2 and TRBJ2-2 gives the whole variable domain GAGVSQSPSNKVTEKGKDVELRCDPISGHTALYWYRQSLGQGLEFLIYFQGNSAPDKSGLPSDRFSAERTGGSVSTLTIQRTQQEDSAVYLCASSPHRGGAGGELFFGEGSRLTVL.